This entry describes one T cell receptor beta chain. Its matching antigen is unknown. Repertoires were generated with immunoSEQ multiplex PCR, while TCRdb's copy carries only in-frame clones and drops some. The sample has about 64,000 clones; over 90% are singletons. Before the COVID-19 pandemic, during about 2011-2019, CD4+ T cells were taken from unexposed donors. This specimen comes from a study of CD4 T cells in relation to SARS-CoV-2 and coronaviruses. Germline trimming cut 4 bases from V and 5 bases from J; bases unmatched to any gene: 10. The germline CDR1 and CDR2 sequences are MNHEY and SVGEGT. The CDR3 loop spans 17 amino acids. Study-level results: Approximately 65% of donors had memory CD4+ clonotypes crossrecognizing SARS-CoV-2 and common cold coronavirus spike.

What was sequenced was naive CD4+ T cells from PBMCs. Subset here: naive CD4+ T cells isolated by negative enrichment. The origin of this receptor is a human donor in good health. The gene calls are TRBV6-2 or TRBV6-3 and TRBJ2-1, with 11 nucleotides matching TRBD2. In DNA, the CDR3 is TGTGCCAGCAGTTCCCAGTTTACTAGCGGGAGAAACAATGAGCAGTTCTTC. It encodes CASSSQFTSGRNNEQFF.